This TCR beta chain was sequenced during a study of preoperative IRX-2 immunotherapy in early breast cancer. Only in-frame clones appear in the TCRdb table, and some are missing; sequencing was by immunoSEQ multiplex PCR. The sample consists of about 19,000 clones, about 85% of them appearing once. Noted treatment: preoperative locoregional IRX-2 cytokine immunotherapy. Patients received preoperative, locoregional IRX-2 cytokine immunotherapy in a phase Ib study. The CDR3 runs 14 residues. Between the trimmed V and J ends, which lost 1 base and 2 bases, there was a span of 8 bases. The germline V gene has CDR1 LNHDA and CDR2 SQIVND (reference sequence).

This rearrangement joins TRBV19 to TRBJ1-1, with a tentative D call TRBD1 (5 bases). Specimen: lymph node tissue, collected after IRX-2 immunotherapy. The clonotype comes from a human donor with breast cancer. Here the CDR3 reads CASSIAGGNTEAFF. CDR3 coding DNA: TGTGCCAGTAGTATAGCGGGGGGAAACACTGAAGCTTTCTTT.